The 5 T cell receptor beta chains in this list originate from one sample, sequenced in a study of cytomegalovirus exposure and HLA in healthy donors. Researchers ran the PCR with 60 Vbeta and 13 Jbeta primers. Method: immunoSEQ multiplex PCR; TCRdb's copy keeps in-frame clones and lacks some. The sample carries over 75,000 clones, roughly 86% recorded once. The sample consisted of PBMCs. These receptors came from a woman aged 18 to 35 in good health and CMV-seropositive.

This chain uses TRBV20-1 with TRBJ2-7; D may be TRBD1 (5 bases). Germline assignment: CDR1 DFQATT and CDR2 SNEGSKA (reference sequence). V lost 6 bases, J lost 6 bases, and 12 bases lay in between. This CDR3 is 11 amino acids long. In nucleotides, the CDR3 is TGCAGTGCCTGGGGCTCCCTCGAGCAGTACTTC. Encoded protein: CSAWGSLEQYF.

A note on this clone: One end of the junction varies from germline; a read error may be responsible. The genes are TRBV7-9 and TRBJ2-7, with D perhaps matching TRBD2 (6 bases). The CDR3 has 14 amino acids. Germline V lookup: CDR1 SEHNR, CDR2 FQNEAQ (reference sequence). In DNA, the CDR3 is TGTTCCAGCAGCCCGGAGGGTAGCTCCTACGAGCAGTACTTC. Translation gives CSSSPEGSSYEQYF.

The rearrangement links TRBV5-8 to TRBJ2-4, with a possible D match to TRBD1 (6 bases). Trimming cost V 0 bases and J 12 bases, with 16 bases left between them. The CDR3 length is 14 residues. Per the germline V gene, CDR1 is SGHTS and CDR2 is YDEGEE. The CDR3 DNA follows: TGTGCCAGCAGCTTGGCCGGGCCCGGGGACAATCAGTACTTC. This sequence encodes CASSLAGPGDNQYF.

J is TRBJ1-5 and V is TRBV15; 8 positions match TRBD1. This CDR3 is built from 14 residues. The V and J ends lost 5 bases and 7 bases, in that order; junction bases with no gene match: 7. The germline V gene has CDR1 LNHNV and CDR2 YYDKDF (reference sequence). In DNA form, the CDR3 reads TGTGCCACCAGCGGACAGGGTATACGGCAGCCCCAGCATTTT. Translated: CATSGQGIRQPQHF.

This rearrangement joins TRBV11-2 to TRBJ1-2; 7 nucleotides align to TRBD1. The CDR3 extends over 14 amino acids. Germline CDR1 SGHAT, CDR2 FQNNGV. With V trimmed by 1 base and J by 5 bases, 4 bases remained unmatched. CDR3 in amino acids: CASSLVGTVYGYTF. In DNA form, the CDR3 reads TGTGCCAGCAGCTTAGTCGGGACAGTTTATGGCTACACCTTC.